The rows below give T cell receptor beta chains drawn from one sample of a study of T cells in Graves' hyperthyroidism and ophthalmopathy. TCRdb reanalysed the multiplex PCR reads using MiXCR and keeps one entry per CDR3 protein. The data contain 550,000 to 800,000 distinct CDR3 sequences, 15% to 20% of them singletons. Sequencing input: blood. The receptors come from a man aged 50 to 59 with Graves' hyperthyroidism. The conserved cysteine and the conserved F or W are not part of the CDR3 here.

v_call: TRBV6-1; cdr3_aa: ASSLGRYNYGYT
v_call: TRBV28; cdr3_aa: ASTGGQKPSYEQY
v_call: TRBV20-1; cdr3_aa: SARELVRDNEQF
v_call: TRBV6-2/TRBV6-3; cdr3_aa: ASSYRAAGANVLT
v_call: TRBV20-1; cdr3_aa: SVWDRNYNEQF
v_call: TRBV7-9; cdr3_aa: ASSTRVGGTDTQY
v_call: TRBV6-1; cdr3_aa: ASSRGSAYTEAF
v_call: TRBV5-1; cdr3_aa: ASSLEGGGNTIY
v_call: TRBV20-1; cdr3_aa: SAHGGGQETQY
v_call: TRBV6-9; cdr3_aa: ASSWNADAAGGEQF
v_call: TRBV27; cdr3_aa: ASTVTSGRLTDTQY
v_call: TRBV7-9; cdr3_aa: ASSLLAGGDGEKLF
v_call: TRBV28; cdr3_aa: ATFPGLGQPQH
v_call: TRBV28; cdr3_aa: ASSLFGGQGIYDYT
v_call: TRBV28; cdr3_aa: ASSLSNYRVGDEKLF
v_call: TRBV11-1; cdr3_aa: ASSFEVDRAADTQY
v_call: TRBV6-5; cdr3_aa: ASSYAGGNLAYEQY
v_call: TRBV6-5; cdr3_aa: ASSYSNSGAAF
v_call: TRBV18; cdr3_aa: ASSPQERTDTQY
v_call: TRBV14; cdr3_aa: ASQRGEGDTQY
v_call: TRBV20-1; cdr3_aa: SASDRGYGYT
v_call: TRBV29-1; cdr3_aa: SDLDRVGNTEAF
v_call: TRBV7-2; cdr3_aa: ASSNPSGRGNEQF